The clone carrying this T cell receptor (beta chain) has only one observation. In the original workflow: Reference gene primer amplification gave nucleated cell count estimates. TCRdb keeps only in-frame clones here, not all; method: immunoSEQ multiplex PCR. The V and J calls and clone size come from that table; D and trimming were worked out from the DNA. The sample gives around 220,000 clones, more than 80% of which show up once; over 6% is in the top ten. This entry belongs to a study of blood T cell repertoires in COVID-19. Study information: From the United States, Italy and Spain came samples of acute and convalescent COVID-19.

The Seattle patients joined while their infection was active and were tracked longitudinally afterward. The ends were cut back, 4 bases at V and 5 bases at J, with 17 bases in the middle. The CDR3 runs to 15 residues. In germline, CDR1 is MGHDK, CDR2 SYGVNS. The rearrangement joins TRBV25-1 to TRBJ1-2; D is unresolved. Sequenced: peripheral blood. The receptor comes from an elderly woman with COVID-19, enrolled during active disease. CDR3 in amino acids: CASSVQANNLYGYTF. In DNA form, the CDR3 reads TGTGCCAGCAGTGTGCAGGCGAATAATCTTTATGGCTACACCTTC.